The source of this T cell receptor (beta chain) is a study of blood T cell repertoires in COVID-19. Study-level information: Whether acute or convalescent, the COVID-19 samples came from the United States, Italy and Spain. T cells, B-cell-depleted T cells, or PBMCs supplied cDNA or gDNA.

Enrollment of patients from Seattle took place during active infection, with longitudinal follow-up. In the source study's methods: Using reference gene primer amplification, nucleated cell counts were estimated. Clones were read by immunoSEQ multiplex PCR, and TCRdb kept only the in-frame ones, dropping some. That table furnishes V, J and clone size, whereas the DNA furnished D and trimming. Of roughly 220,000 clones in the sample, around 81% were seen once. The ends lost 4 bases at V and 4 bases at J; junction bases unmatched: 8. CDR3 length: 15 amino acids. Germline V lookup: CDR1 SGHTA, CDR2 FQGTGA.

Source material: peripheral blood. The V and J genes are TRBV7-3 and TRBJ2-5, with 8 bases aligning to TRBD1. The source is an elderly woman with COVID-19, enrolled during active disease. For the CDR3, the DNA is TGTGCCAGCAGCTCGACGACAGGGGTGAGAGAGACCCAGTACTTC. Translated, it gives CASSSTTGVRETQYF.